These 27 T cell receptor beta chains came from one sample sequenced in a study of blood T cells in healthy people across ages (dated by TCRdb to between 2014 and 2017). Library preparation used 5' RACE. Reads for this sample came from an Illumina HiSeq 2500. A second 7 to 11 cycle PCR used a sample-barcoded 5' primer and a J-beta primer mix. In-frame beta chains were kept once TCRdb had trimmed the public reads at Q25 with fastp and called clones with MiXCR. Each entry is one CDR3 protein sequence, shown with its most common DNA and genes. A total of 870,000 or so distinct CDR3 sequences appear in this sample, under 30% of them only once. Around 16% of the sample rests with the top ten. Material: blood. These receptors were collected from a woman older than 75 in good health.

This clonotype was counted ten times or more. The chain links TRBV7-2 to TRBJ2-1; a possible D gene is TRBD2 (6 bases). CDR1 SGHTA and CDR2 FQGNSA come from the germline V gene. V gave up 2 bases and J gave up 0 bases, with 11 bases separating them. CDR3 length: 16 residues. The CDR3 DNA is TGTGCCAGCAGCTTATTTCGGGGGAGCTCCTACAATGAGCAGTTCTTC. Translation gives CASSLFRGSSYNEQFF.

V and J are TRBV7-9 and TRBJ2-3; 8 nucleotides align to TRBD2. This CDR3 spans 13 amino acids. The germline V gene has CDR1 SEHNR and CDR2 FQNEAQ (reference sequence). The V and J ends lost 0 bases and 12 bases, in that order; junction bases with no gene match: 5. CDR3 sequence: CASSLAELAVQYF. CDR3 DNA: TGTGCCAGCAGCTTAGCGGAACTAGCGGTACAGTATTTT. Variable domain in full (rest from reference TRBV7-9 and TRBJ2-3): DTGVSQNPRHKITKRGQNVTFRCDPISEHNRLYWYRQTLGQGPEFLTYFQNEAQLEKSRLLSDRFSAERPKGSFSTLEIQRTEQGDSAMYLCASSLAELAVQYFGPGTRLTVL.

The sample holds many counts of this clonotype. The CDR3 protein is CASSLARASGEYTDTQYF. DNA for the CDR3: TGTGCCAGCAGCTTAGCAAGGGCGAGCGGGGAATACACAGATACGCAGTATTTT. The rearrangement uses TRBV7-2 and TRBJ2-3, with 7 bases fitting TRBD2. The V and J ends lost 0 bases and 2 bases, in that order; junction bases with no gene match: 11. Looked up from germline, CDR1 is SGHTA and CDR2 is FQGNSA. The CDR3 extends over 18 amino acids.

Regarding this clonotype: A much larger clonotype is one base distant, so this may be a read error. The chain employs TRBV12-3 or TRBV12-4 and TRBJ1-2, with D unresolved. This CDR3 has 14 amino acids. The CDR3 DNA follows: TGTGCCGGCAGTTTATCCGGGATCTACTATGGCTACACCTTC. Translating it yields CAGSLSGIYYGYTF.

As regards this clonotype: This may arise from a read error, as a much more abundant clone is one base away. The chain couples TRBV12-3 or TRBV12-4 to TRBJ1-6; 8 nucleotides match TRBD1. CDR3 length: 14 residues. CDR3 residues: CASSSGQGVSPPHF. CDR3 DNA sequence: TGTGCCAGCAGTTCCGGACAGGGTGTTTCACCCCCCCACTTT.

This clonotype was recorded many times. The CDR3 region is CASSPHTSFQETQYF. Written as DNA, the CDR3 is TGTGCCAGCAGCCCTCATACTAGCTTCCAGGAGACCCAGTACTTC. The rearrangement links TRBV7-2 to TRBJ2-5; perhaps TRBD2 as D (6 bases). From germline, CDR1 is SGHTA and CDR2 FQGNSA. The V and J ends lost 5 bases and 5 bases respectively, with 18 bases between them. The CDR3 contains 15 residues.

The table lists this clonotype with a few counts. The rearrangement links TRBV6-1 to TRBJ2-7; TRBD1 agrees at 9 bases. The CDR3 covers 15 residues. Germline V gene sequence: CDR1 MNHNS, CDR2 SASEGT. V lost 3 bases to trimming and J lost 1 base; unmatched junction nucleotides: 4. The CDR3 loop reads CASSERDRVSYEQYF. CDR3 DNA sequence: TGTGCCAGCAGTGAGCGGGACAGGGTTTCCTACGAGCAGTACTTC.

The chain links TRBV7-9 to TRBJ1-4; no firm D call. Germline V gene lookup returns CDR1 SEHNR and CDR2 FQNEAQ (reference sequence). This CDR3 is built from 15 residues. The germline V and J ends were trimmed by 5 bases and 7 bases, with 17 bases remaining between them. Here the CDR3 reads CASSASGEVVEKLFF. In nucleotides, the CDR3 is TGTGCCAGCAGCGCGTCAGGAGAGGTTGTTGAAAAACTGTTTTTT.

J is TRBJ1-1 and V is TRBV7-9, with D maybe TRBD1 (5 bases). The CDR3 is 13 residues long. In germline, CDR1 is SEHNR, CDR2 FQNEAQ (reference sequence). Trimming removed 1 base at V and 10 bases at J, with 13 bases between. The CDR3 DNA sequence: TGTGCCAGCAGCTTAGTACTGGGGCTGAGAGCTTTCTTT. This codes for CASSLVLGLRAFF. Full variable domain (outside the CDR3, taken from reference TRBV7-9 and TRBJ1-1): DTGVSQNPRHKITKRGQNVTFRCDPISEHNRLYWYRQTLGQGPEFLTYFQNEAQLEKSRLLSDRFSAERPKGSFSTLEIQRTEQGDSAMYLCASSLVLGLRAFFGQGTRLTVV.

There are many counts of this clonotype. The DNA for the CDR3 is TGCAGTGCGGCTAGCGGGCCCCAAGAGACCCAGTACTTC. As protein: CSAASGPQETQYF. The V gene is TRBV20-1, the J gene TRBJ2-5, with 8 bases lining up with TRBD2. The CDR3 sequence is 13 residues long. Germline loops: CDR1 DFQATT, CDR2 SNEGSKA (reference sequence). After removal of 6 bases from V and 1 base from J, the junction contained 4 bases not matched to a gene.

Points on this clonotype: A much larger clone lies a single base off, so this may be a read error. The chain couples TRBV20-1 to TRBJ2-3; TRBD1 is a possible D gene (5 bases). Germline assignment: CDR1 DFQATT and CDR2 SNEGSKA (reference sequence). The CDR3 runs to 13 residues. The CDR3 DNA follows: TGCAGTGCTAGAGTCCCAATGACAGATACGCGGTATTTT. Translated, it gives CSARVPMTDTRYF.

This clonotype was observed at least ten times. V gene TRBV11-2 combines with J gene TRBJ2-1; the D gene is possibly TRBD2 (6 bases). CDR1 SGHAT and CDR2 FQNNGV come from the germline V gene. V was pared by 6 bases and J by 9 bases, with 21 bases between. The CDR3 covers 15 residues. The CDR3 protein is CASRGRRGRGSEQFF. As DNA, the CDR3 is TGTGCCAGCAGGGGACGGAGGGGCCGGGGTAGTGAGCAGTTCTTC. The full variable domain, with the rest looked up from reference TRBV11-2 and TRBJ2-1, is EAGVAQSPRYKIIEKRQSVAFWCNPISGHATLYWYQQILGQGPKLLIQFQNNGVVDDSQLPKDRFSAERLKGVDSTLKIQPAKLEDSAVYLCASRGRRGRGSEQFFGPGTRLTVL.

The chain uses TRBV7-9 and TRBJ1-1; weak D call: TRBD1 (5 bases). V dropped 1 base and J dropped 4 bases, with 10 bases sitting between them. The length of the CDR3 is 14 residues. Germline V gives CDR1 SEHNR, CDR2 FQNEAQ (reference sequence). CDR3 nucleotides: TGTGCCAGCAGCTTAGAGGGTGGGGCCACTGAAGCTTTCTTT. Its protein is CASSLEGGATEAFF.

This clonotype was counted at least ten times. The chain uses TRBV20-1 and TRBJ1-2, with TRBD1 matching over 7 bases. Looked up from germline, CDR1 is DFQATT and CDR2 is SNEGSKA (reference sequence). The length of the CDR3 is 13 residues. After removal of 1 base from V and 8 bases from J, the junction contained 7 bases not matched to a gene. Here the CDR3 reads CSARVGGAGGYTF. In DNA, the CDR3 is TGCAGTGCTAGAGTAGGGGGCGCCGGAGGCTACACCTTC.

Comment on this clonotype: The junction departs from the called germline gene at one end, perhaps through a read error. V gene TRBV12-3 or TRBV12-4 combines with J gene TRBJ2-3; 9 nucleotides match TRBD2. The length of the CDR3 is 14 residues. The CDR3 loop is CAGSLCSGGDTQYF. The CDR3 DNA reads TGTGCCGGCAGTTTGTGTAGCGGGGGAGATACGCAGTATTTT.

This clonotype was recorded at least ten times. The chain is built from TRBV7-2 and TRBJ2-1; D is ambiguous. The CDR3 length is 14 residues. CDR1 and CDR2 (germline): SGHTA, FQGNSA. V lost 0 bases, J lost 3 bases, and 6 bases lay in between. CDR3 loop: CASSLAGIYNEQFF. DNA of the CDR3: TGTGCCAGCAGCTTAGCGGGGATCTACAATGAGCAGTTCTTC.

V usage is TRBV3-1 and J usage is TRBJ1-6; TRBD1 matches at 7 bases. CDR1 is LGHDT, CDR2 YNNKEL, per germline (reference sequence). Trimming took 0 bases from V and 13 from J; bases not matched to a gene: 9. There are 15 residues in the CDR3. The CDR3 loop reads CASSQDGGRGTPLHF. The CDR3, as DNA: TGTGCCAGCAGCCAAGATGGGGGCAGGGGGACTCCCCTCCACTTT.

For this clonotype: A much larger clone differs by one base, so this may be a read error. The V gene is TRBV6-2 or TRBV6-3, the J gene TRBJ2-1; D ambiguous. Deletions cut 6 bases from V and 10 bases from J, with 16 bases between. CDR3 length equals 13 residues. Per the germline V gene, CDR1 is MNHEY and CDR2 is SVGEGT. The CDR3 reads CASSHGPPSEQFF. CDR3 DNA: TGTGCCAGCAGCCACGGACCCCCTTCCGAGCAGTTCTTC.

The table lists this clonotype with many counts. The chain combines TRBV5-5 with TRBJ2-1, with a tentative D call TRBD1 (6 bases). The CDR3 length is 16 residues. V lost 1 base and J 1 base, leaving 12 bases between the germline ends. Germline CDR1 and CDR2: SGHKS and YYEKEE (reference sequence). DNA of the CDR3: TGTGCCAGCAGCTTGTCATTACAGGGATCCTACAATGAGCAGTTCTTC. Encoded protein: CASSLSLQGSYNEQFF.

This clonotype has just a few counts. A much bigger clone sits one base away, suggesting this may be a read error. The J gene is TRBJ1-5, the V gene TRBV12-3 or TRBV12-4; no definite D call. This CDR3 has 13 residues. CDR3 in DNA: TGTGCCAGCCGTTTAGCGCAAAATCAGCCCCAGCATTTT. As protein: CASRLAQNQPQHF.

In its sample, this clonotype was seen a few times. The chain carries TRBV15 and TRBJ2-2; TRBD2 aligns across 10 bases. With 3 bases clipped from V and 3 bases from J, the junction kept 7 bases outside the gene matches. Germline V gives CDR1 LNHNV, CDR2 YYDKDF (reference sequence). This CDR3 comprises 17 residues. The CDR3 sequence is CATSRSLLAGYTGELFF. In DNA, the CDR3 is TGTGCCACCAGCAGGAGCCTACTAGCGGGGTACACCGGGGAGCTGTTTTTT.

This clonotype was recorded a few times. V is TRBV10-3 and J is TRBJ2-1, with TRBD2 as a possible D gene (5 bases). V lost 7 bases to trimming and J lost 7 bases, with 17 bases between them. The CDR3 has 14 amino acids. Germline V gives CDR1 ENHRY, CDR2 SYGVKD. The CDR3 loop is CAIKPFGDVNEQFF. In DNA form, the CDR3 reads TGTGCCATCAAGCCCTTCGGGGATGTAAATGAGCAGTTCTTC.

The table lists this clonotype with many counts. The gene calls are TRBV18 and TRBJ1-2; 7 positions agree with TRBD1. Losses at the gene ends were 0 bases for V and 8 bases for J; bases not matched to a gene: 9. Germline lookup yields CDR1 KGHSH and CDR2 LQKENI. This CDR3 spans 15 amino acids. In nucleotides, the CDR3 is TGTGCCAGCTCACCACCGGGACCAACGACAGGGGGCTACACCTTC. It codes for CASSPPGPTTGGYTF.

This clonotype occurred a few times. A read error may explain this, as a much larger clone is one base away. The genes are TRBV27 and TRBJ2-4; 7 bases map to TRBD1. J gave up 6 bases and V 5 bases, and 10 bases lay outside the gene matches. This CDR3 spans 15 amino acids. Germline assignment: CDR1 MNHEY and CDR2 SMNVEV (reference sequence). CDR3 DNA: TGTGCCAGCAGTAGGGACAGTCCAAGGGGAAACATTCAGTACTTC. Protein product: CASSRDSPRGNIQYF.

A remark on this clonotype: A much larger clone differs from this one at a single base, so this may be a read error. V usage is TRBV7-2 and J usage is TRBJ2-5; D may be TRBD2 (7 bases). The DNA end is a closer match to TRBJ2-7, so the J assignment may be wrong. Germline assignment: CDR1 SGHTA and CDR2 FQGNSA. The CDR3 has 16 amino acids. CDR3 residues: CASSPEGGTPRYEQYF. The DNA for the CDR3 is TGTGCCAGCAGCCCCGAGGGGGGGACTCCGCGTTACGAGCAGTACTTC.

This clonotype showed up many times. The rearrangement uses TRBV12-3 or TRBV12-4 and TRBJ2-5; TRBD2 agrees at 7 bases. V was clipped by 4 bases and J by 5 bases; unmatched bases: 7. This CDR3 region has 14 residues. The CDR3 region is CASSSGALAETQYF. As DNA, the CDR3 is TGTGCCAGCAGTTCTGGGGCACTAGCGGAGACCCAGTACTTC.

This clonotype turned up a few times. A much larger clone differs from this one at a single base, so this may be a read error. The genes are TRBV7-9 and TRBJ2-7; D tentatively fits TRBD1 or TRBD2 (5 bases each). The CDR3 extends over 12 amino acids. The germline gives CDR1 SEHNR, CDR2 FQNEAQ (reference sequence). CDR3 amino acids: CACSYDRDAQYF. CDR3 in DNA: TGTGCCTGCAGTTACGACCGGGACGCTCAGTACTTC.